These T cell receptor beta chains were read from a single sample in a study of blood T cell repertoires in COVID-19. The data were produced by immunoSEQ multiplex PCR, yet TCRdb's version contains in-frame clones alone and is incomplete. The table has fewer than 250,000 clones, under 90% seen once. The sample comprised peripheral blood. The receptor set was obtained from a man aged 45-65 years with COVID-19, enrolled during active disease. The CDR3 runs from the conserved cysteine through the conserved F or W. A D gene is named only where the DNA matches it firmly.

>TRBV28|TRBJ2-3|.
CASSLFDLRRTGPHTQYF
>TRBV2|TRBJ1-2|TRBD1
CASSLQGIHTF
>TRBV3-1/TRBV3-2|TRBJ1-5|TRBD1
CASSLGQAKAAQHF
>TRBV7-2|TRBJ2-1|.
CASSYDFSSYNEQFF
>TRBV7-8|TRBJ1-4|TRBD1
CASSSPTGPATNEKLFF
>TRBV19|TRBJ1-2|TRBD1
CASSPGTGGDYGYTF
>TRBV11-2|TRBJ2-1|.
CASSFLSDEQFF
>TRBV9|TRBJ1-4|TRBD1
CASSVGEQGGSTNEKLFF
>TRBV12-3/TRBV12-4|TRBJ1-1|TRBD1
CASRDREPTEAFF
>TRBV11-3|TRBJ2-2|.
CASSSNTGELFF
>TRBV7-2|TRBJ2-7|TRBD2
CASSLDASGTPYEQYF
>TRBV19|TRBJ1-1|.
CASSMGAQFSMNTEAFF
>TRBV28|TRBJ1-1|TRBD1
CASSSPGQGPMNTEAFF
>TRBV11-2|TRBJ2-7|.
CASSQGQYLTKQYF
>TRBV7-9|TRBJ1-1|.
CASSSGRGPRATEAFF
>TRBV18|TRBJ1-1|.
CASSPGEDTEAFF
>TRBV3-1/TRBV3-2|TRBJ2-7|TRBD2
CASSQGLAGVGYEQYF
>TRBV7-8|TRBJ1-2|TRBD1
CASSFDNRGQGGYTF
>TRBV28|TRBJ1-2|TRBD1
CASFGTGGTRVANYGYTF
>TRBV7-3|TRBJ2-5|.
CASSAAPGSQETQYF
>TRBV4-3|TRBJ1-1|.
CASSQLTSRSTEAFF
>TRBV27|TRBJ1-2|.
CASRDRLYGYTF
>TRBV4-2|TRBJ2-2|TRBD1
CASTGQEANTGELFF
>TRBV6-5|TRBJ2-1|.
CASQRGGFEQFF
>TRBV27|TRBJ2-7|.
CASSLIPGTLTYEQYF
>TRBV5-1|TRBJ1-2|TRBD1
CASSLEVQGNGYTF
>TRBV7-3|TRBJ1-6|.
CASSRGSYNSPLHF
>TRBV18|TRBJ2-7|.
CASSPLEGTRSAYEQYF
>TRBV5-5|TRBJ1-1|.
CASSLNSLNTEAFF
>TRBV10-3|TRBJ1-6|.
CAISESKPYNSPLHF
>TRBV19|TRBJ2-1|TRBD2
CASSIDRRTSPYNEQFF
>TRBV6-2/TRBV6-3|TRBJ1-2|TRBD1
CASSYTRQGATGYTF
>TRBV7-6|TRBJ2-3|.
CASSSTLTSDTQYF
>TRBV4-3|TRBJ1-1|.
CASSQGPGWDTEAFF
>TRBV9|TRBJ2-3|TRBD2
CASSAPTTSGGRWGTDTQYF
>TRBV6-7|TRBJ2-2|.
CASSYWRGDTGELFF
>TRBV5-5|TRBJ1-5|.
CASSLFLSQPQHF
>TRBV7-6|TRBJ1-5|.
CASSLGGGQPQHF
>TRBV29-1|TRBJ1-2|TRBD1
CSVETGGQGYTF
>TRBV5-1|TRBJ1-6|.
CASSQDGVSPLHF
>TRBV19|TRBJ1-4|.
CASSIQGGVEKLFF
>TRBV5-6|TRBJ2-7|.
CASSLGGEQYF
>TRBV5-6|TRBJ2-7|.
CASSLEGVRRSYEQYF
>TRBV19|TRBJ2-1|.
CASSIEGRPLNEQFF
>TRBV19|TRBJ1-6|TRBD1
CASSPQDRGTDSPLHF
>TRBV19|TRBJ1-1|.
CASGERNTEAFF
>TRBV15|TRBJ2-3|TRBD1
CATSKRSGTGFTDTQYF
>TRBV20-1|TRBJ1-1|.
CSASRELDTEAFF
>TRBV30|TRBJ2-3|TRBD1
CAWAGTASTDTQYF
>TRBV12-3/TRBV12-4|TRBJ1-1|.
CASSFAGRTEAFF
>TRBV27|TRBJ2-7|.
CASSSHRTYEQYF
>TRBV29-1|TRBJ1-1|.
CSVGDIEAFF
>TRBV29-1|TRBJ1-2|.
CSVSPPGYGYTF
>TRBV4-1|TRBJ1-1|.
CASSQGQGAAFF
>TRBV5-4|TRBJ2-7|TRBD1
CASSYAGTGALEQYF
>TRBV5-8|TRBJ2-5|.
CASSQRETQYF
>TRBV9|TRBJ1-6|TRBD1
CASSVHRGNSPLHF
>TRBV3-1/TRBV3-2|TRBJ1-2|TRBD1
CASSQEPQGNGYTF
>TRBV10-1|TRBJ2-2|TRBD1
CASSGLAGTDKARGTGELFF
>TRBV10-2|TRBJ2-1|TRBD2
CAGSSGTDNEQFF